The sequence of this TCR beta chain was determined in a study of blood T cell repertoires in COVID-19. Using immunoSEQ multiplex PCR, the repertoire was profiled, and TCRdb retains in-frame clones only, with some absent. The sample holds more than 100,000 clones; about 90% are singletons and the top ten take about 3.5%. This TCR was recovered from a human donor in a cohort sampled during active COVID-19. The specimen sequenced was peripheral blood.

The CDR3 region is CASRRASVQETQYF. For the CDR3, the DNA is TGTGCCAGCCGCCGAGCTAGCGTGCAAGAGACCCAGTACTTC. The J gene is TRBJ2-5, the V gene TRBV2; TRBD2 might be the D (6 bases). Germline assignment: CDR1 SNHLY and CDR2 FYNNEI. The CDR3 consists of 14 residues. The V end was cut by 8 bases, the J end by 2 bases, with 15 bases between.